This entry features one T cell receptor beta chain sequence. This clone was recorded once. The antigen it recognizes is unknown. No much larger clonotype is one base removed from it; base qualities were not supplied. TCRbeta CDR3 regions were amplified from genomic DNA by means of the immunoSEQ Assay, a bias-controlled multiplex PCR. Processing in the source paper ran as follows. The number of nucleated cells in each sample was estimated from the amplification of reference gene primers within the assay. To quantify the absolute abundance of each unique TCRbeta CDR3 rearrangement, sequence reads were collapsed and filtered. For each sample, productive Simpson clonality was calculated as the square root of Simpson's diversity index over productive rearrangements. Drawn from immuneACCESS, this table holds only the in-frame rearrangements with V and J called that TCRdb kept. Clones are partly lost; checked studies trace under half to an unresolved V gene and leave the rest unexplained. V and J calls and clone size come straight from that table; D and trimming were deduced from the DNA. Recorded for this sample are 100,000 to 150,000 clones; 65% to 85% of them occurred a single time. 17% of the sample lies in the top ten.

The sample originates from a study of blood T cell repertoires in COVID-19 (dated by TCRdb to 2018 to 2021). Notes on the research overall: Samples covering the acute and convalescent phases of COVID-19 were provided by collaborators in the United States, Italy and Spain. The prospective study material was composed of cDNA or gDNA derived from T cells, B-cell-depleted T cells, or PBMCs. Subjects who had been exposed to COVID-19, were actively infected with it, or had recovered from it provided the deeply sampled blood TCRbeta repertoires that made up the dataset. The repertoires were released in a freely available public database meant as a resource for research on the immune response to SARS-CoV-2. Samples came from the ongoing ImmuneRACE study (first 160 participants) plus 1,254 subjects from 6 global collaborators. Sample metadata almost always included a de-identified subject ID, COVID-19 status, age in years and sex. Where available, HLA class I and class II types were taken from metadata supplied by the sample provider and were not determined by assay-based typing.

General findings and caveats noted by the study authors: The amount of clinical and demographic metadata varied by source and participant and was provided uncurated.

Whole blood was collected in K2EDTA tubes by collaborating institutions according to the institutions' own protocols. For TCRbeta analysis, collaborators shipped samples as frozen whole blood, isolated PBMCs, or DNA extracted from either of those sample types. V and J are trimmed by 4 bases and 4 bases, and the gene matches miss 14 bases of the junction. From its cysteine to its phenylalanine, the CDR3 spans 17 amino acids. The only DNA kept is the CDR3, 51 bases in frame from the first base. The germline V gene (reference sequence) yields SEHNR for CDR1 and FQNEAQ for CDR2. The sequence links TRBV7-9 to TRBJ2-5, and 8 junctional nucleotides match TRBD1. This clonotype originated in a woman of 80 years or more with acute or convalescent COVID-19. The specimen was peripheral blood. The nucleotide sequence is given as TGTGCCAGCAGCTCCACGAACCAGGGGGCAAGAGGAGAGACCCAGTACTTC. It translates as CASSSTNQGARGETQYF.